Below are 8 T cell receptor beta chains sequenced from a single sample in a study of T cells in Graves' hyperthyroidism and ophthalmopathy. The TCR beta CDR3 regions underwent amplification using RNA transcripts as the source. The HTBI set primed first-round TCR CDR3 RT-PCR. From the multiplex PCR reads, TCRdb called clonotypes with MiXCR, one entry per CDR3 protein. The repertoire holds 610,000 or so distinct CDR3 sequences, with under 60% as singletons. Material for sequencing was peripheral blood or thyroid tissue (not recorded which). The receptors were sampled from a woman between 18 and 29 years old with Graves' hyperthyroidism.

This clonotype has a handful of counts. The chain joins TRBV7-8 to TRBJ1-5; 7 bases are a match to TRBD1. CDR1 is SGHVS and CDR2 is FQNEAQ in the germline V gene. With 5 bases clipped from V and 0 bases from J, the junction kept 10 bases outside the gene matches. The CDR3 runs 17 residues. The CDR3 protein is CASSLRLDRYSNQPQHF. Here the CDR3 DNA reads TGTGCCAGCAGCCTTAGGTTGGACAGGTATAGCAATCAGCCCCAGCATTTT.

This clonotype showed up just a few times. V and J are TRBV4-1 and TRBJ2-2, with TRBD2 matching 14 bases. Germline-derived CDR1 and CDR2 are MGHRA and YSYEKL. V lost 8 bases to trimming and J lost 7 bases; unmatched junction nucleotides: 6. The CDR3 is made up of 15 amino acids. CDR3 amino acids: CASGRGLAGVGELFF. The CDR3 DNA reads TGCGCCAGCGGCCGGGGACTAGCGGGAGTCGGGGAGCTGTTTTTT.

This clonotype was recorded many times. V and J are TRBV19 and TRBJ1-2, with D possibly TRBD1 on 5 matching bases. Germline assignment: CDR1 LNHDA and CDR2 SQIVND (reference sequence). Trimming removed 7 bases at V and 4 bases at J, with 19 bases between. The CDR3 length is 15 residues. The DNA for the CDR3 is TGTGCCAGTAAAAGGGGCTCCGGGCCCCGCTATGGCTACACCTTC. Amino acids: CASKRGSGPRYGYTF.

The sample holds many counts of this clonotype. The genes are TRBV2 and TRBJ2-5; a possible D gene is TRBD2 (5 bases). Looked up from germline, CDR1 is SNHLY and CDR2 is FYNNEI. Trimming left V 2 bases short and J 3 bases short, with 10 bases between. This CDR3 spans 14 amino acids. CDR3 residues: CASSENSAEETQYF. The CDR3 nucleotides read TGTGCCAGCAGTGAAAATAGCGCCGAAGAGACCCAGTACTTC.

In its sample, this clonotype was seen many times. CDR3 in amino acids: CATSRGTVGGYTF. The CDR3 DNA reads TGTGCCACCAGCAGAGGGACGGTAGGAGGCTACACCTTC. This chain links TRBV15 with TRBJ1-2; D call uncertain. Per the germline V gene, CDR1 is LNHNV and CDR2 is YYDKDF (reference sequence). V was pared by 1 base and J by 8 bases, with 11 bases between. CDR3 length equals 13 residues.

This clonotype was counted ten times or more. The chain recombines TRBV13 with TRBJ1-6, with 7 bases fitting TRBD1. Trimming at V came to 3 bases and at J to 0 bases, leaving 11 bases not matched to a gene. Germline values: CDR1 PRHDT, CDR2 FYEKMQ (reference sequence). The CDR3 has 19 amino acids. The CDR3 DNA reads TGTGCCAGCAGCTTTGGAACAGGGGTCTCCGGCTCCTATAATTCACCCCTCCACTTT. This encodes CASSFGTGVSGSYNSPLHF.

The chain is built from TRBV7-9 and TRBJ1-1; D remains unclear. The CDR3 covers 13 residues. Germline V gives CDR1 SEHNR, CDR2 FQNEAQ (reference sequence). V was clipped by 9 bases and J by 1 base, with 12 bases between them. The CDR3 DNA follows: TGTGCCAGTTCGATAGACCGGAACACTGAAGCTTTCTTT. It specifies CASSIDRNTEAFF.

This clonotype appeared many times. The CDR3 region is CSARNTGYEQYF. CDR3 DNA: TGCAGTGCTAGAAACACAGGCTACGAGCAGTACTTC. The V and J genes are TRBV20-1 and TRBJ2-7; D may be TRBD1 (5 bases). V was pared by 2 bases and J by 3 bases, with 8 bases between. CDR1 and CDR2 (germline): DFQATT, SNEGSKA (reference sequence). The CDR3 runs to 12 residues.